The following is a T cell receptor beta chain sequence with its context. The antigen is unknown. This CDR3 comprises 15 residues. Germline assignment: CDR1 SNHLY and CDR2 FYNNEI. V was pared by 8 bases and J by 3 bases, with 16 bases between. Vbeta (60) and Jbeta (13) primers were used in the PCR. Assay: immunoSEQ multiplex PCR; the TCRdb copy retains only in-frame clones and omits some. The sample shows about 150,000 clones, approximately 71% of them seen only once. The sample belongs to a study of cytomegalovirus exposure and HLA in healthy donors. Findings of the study overall: Most TCR sequences were uncommon, yet certain public TCRs appeared in many donors. The study listed roughly 160 cytomegalovirus-associated TCR beta chains.

The TCR sequence derives from a man aged 18 to 30 in good health and CMV-seropositive. Sample: PBMCs. The rearrangement links TRBV2 to TRBJ2-2, with D maybe TRBD2 (5 bases). This chain's CDR3 is CASLPRERDTGELFF. CDR3 nucleotide sequence: TGTGCCAGCCTTCCCCGGGAACGAGACACCGGGGAGCTGTTTTTT.